This T cell receptor beta chain was recovered during a study of human T cells and chemical hapten exposure. As to time point: patch test 1, 2 weeks after DPC sensitization. Treatment described: therapeutic diphenylcyclopropenone sensitization with weekly scalp DPC. The table lists this clonotype with many counts. One entry per CDR3 protein results from TCRdb running MiXCR on the RACE reads. Seen here are some 380,000 distinct CDR3 sequences, nearly 5% observed once, and the top ten hold approximately 2.5%. Source: whole blood, taken in connection with sensitization to the hapten diphenylcyclopropenone (DPC). The TCR sequence derives from a woman in her forties or fifties with alopecia areata. Some clones in this sample may be carry-over from other donors' samples.

This chain's CDR3 is CASSQDDGGGATEQYF. The DNA of the CDR3 is TGCGCCAGCAGCCAAGATGATGGCGGGGGGGCGACCGAGCAGTACTTC. This sequence joins TRBV4-1 and TRBJ2-7; TRBD2 matches 9 bases. CDR3 length: 16 amino acids. Germline V gene data show CDR1 as MGHRA and CDR2 as YSYEKL. J gave up 6 bases and V 0 bases, and 9 bases lay outside the gene matches.